This entry lists 12 T cell receptor beta chains sequenced from one sample in a study of cytotoxic CD8 clonotypes in ibrutinib-treated CLL. Clones were read by immunoSEQ multiplex PCR, and TCRdb kept only the in-frame ones, dropping some. The sample has around 310,000 clones, around four fifths seen once. The sequencing here drew on PBMCs, taken before ibrutinib treatment. The receptors stem from a human donor with chronic lymphocytic leukemia.

V and J are TRBV12-5 and TRBJ2-7; 7 bases align to TRBD1. With V trimmed by 7 bases and J by 6 bases, 21 bases remained unmatched. Germline CDR1 and CDR2: LGHNT and FRNRAP. There are 17 residues in the CDR3. The CDR3 DNA reads TGTGCTAGTGCTCTCGACAGGGTGTTCGTCGGCACGTTCGAGCAGTACTTC. Translation: CASALDRVFVGTFEQYF. Complete variable domain (other parts from reference TRBV12-5 and TRBJ2-7): DARVTQTPRHKVTEMGQEVTMRCQPILGHNTVFWYRQTMMQGLELLAYFRNRAPLDDSGMPKDRFSAEMPDATLATLKIQPSEPRDSAVYFCASALDRVFVGTFEQYFGPGTRLTVT.

This rearrangement joins TRBV15 to TRBJ2-3; the match to TRBD2 covers 10 bases. Trimming at V came to 0 bases and at J to 1 base, leaving 16 bases not matched to a gene. The V gene's germline CDR1 is LNHNV and CDR2 YYDKDF (reference sequence). This CDR3 region has 21 residues. CDR3 nucleotide sequence: TGTGCCACCAGCAGAGACGCCCCGGGACCTCCTAGCGGGAGTGGCACAGATACGCAGTATTTT. Translated: CATSRDAPGPPSGSGTDTQYF.

The V and J genes are TRBV6-5 and TRBJ1-1; the D gene is possibly TRBD1 (5 bases). CDR3 size: 14 residues. Trimming stripped 2 bases from V and 6 bases from J, with 13 bases between. Per the germline V gene, CDR1 is MNHEY and CDR2 is SVGAGI. DNA of the CDR3: TGTGCCAGCAGTTACCTGCTTAGGGGCTCTGAAGCTTTCTTT. Residues: CASSYLLRGSEAFF.

This clone came up once. This chain joins TRBV9 and TRBJ2-1; D gene ambiguous. This CDR3 contains 12 residues. V lost 4 bases to trimming and J lost 4 bases, with 6 bases between them. Germline lookup yields CDR1 SGDLS and CDR2 YYNGEE. The CDR3 DNA reads as TGTGCCAGCAGCCAGGATTACAATGAGCAGTTCTTC. This translates into CASSQDYNEQFF.

The chain employs TRBV7-2 and TRBJ2-7; 13 bases agree with TRBD2. V lost 0 bases, J lost 3 bases, and 2 bases stayed unmatched. The germline V gene encodes CDR1 SGHTA and CDR2 FQGNSA. The CDR3 extends over 16 amino acids. The CDR3 DNA is TGTGCCAGCAGCTTAGCCGGGACTAGCGGGATCTACGAGCAGTACTTC. Translated, it gives CASSLAGTSGIYEQYF.

The rearrangement joins TRBV15 to TRBJ2-2; TRBD1 or TRBD2 may be the D gene (6 bases each). V shed 0 bases and J shed 5 bases, with 13 bases lying between them. The V gene's germline CDR1 is LNHNV and CDR2 YYDKDF (reference sequence). This CDR3 contains 16 residues. This chain's CDR3 is CATSRDPGAGTGELFF. In nucleotides, the CDR3 is TGTGCCACCAGCAGAGATCCGGGGGCCGGGACCGGGGAGCTGTTTTTT.

The chain employs TRBV7-3 and TRBJ1-1; D might be TRBD1 (5 bases). CDR1 is SGHTA and CDR2 is FQGTGA in the germline V gene. The germline V and J ends were trimmed by 2 bases and 1 base, with 8 bases remaining between them. The CDR3 is made up of 14 amino acids. The chain's CDR3 is CASSLSGPNTEAFF. For the CDR3, the DNA is TGTGCCAGCAGCTTATCGGGACCGAACACTGAAGCTTTCTTT.

This clone was recorded only once. The chain carries TRBV6-5 and TRBJ2-2; TRBD1 or TRBD2 may be the D gene (5 bases each). Trimming took off 6 bases at V and 5 bases at J, with 10 bases between the two ends. CDR3 length equals 13 residues. Germline lookup yields CDR1 MNHEY and CDR2 SVGAGI. The CDR3 region is CASRGRITGELFF. The CDR3 DNA is TGTGCCAGCAGGGGACGTATTACCGGGGAGCTGTTTTTT.

The chain carries TRBV4-3 and TRBJ1-2; 12 nucleotides match TRBD1. Germline V gene lookup returns CDR1 LGHNA and CDR2 YSLEER. The CDR3 contains 14 residues. J was trimmed by 7 bases and V by 3 bases; bases with no gene match: 3. The CDR3 loop is CASSHGTGGGGYTF. CDR3 DNA sequence: TGCGCCAGCAGCCACGGGACAGGGGGCGGTGGCTACACCTTC.

The chain carries TRBV19 and TRBJ2-7; D is perhaps TRBD1 (6 bases). Trimming shortened V by 5 bases and J by 4 bases, and 12 bases separated the two germline ends. The CDR3 has 13 residues. Germline V CDR1 and CDR2: LNHDA, SQIVND (reference sequence). This chain's CDR3 is CASSGGAEYEQYF. The CDR3 coding sequence is TGTGCCAGTAGTGGGGGCGCGGAGTACGAGCAGTACTTC.

The chain uses TRBV6-6 and TRBJ2-1; 9 bases line up with TRBD2. Germline CDR1 MNHNY, CDR2 SVGAGI (reference sequence). This CDR3 has 16 residues. V gave up 3 bases and J gave up 6 bases; unmatched junction bases: 9. The CDR3 region is CASSYTPKREVNEQFF. The DNA for the CDR3 is TGTGCCAGCAGTTATACTCCCAAGCGGGAGGTCAATGAGCAGTTCTTC.

The rearrangement joins TRBV7-6 to TRBJ2-1; D is unresolved. Germline CDR1 reads SGHVS; CDR2 reads FNYEAQ. The ends were cut back, 5 bases at V and 0 bases at J, with 11 bases in the middle. The CDR3 runs to 15 residues. For the CDR3, the DNA is TGTGCCAGCAGCCCTAGGGTGAGCTCCTACAATGAGCAGTTCTTC. This sequence encodes CASSPRVSSYNEQFF.